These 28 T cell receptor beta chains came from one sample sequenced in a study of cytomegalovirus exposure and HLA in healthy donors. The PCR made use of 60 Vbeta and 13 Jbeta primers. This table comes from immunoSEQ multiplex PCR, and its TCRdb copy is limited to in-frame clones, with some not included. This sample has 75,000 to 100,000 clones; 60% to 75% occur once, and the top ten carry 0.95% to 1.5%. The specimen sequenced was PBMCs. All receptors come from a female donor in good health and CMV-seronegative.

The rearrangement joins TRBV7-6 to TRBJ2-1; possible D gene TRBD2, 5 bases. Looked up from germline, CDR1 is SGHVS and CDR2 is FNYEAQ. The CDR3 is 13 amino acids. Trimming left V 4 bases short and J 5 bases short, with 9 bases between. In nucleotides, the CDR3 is TGTGCCAGCAGCTCTGGACTGAACAATGAGCAGTTCTTC. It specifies CASSSGLNNEQFF.

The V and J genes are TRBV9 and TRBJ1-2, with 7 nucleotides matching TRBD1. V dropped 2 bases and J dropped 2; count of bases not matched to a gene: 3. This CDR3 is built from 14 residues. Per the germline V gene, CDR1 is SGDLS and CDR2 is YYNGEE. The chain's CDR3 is CASSVGTANYGYTF. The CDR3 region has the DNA TGTGCCAGCAGCGTCGGGACAGCGAACTATGGCTACACCTTC.

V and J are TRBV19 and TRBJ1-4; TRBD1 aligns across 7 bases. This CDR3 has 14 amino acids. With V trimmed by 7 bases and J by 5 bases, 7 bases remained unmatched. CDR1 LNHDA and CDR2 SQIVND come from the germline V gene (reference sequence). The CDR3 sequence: CASKGDRINEKLFF. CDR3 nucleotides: TGTGCCAGTAAAGGGGACAGAATAAATGAAAAACTGTTTTTT.

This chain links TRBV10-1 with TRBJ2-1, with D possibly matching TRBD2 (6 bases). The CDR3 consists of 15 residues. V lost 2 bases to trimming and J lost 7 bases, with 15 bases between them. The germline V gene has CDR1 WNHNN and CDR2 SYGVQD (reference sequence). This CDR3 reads CASSERAEGGNEQFF. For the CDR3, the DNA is TGCGCCAGCAGTGAGCGGGCGGAGGGAGGAAATGAGCAGTTCTTC.

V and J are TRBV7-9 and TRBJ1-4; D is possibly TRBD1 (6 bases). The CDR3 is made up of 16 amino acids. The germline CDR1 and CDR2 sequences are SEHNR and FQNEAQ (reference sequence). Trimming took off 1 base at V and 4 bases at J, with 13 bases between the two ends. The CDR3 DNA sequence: TGTGCCAGCAGCTTAGTTCTAGGACAGCTTAATGAAAAACTGTTTTTT. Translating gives CASSLVLGQLNEKLFF. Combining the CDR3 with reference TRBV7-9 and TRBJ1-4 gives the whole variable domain DTGVSQNPRHKITKRGQNVTFRCDPISEHNRLYWYRQTLGQGPEFLTYFQNEAQLEKSRLLSDRFSAERPKGSFSTLEIQRTEQGDSAMYLCASSLVLGQLNEKLFFGSGTQLSVL.

In DNA form, the CDR3 reads TGTGCCAGCAGTTTATTAACGGGCGAGGGGGCGCGGAATCAGCCCCAGCATTTT. Its protein product is CASSLLTGEGARNQPQHF. The chain uses TRBV27 and TRBJ1-5, with TRBD1 matching 7 bases. V was clipped by 1 base and J by 4 bases; unmatched bases: 13. Germline V gives CDR1 MNHEY, CDR2 SMNVEV (reference sequence). This CDR3 comprises 18 residues.

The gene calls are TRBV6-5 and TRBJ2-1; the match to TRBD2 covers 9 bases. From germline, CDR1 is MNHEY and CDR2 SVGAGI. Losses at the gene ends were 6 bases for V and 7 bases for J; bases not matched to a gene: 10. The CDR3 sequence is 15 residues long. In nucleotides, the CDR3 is TGTGCCAGCAGGCCGCGGGGGGGCGTGGCAAATGAGCAGTTCTTC. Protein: CASRPRGGVANEQFF.

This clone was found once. CDR3 loop: CASSQGAGGSPYEQYF. The CDR3 bases are TGCGCCAGCAGCCAAGGAGCGGGGGGTAGCCCCTACGAGCAGTACTTC. The chain is built from TRBV4-1 and TRBJ2-7, with 9 nucleotides matching TRBD2. The CDR3 runs to 16 residues. J was trimmed by 2 bases and V by 1 base; bases with no gene match: 6. Germline V gene lookup returns CDR1 MGHRA and CDR2 YSYEKL.

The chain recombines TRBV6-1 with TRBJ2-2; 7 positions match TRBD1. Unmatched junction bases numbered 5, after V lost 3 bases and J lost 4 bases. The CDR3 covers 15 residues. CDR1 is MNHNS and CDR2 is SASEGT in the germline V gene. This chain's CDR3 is CASSDRQGSTGELFF. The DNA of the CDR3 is TGTGCCAGCAGTGATCGACAGGGAAGCACCGGGGAGCTGTTTTTT.

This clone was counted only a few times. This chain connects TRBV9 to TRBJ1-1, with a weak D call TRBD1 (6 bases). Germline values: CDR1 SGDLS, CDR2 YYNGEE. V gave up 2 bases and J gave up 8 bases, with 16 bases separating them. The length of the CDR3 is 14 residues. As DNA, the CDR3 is TGTGCCAGCAGCGTTGGCCCCATTGGGACAGAAGCTTTCTTT. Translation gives CASSVGPIGTEAFF.

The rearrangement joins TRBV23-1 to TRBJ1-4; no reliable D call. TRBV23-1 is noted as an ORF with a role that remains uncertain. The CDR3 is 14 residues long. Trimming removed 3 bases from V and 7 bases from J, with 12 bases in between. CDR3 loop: CASSQGGRSEKLFF. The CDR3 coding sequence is TGCGCCAGCAGTCAGGGAGGTCGGAGTGAAAAACTGTTTTTT.

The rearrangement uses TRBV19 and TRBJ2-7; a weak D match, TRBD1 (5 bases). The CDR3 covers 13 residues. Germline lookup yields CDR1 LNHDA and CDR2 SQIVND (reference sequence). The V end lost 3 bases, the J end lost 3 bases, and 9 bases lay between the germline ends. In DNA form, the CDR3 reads TGTGCCAGTAGTATCCAGGGTTTCTACGAGCAGTACTTC. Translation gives CASSIQGFYEQYF.

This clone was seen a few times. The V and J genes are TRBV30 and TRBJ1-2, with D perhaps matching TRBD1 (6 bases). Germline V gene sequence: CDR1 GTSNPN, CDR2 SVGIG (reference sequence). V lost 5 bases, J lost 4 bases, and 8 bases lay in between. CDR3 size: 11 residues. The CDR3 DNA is TGTGCCTGGGACAGGCCCTATGGCTACACCTTC. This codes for CAWDRPYGYTF.

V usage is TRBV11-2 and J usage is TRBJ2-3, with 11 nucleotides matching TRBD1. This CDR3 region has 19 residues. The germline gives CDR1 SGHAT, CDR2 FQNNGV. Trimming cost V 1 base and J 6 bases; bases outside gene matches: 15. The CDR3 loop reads CASSLAKHLDRGLRDTQYF. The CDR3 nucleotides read TGTGCCAGCAGCTTAGCCAAACACCTGGACAGGGGGCTTCGGGATACGCAGTATTTT.

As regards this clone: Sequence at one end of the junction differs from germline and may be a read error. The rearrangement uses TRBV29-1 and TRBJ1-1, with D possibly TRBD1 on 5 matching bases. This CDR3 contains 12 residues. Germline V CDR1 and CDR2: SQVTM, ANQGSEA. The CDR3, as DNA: TGCAGCGTTGAAGGGCAGGACACTAAAGCTTTCTTT. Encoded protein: CSVEGQDTKAFF.

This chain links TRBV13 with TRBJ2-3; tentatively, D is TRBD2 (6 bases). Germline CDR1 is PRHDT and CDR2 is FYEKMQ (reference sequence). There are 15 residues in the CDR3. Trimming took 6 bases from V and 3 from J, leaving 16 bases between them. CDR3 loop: CASRFLAQGTDTQYF. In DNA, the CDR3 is TGTGCCAGCAGGTTCCTAGCGCAAGGTACAGATACGCAGTATTTT.

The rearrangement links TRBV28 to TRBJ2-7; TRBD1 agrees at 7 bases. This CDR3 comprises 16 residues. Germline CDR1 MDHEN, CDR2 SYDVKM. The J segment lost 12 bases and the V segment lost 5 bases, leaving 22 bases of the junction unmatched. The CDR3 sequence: CASSDPGTEGMQSRYF. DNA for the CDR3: TGTGCCAGCAGTGACCCCGGGACAGAAGGGATGCAGAGTCGGTACTTC.

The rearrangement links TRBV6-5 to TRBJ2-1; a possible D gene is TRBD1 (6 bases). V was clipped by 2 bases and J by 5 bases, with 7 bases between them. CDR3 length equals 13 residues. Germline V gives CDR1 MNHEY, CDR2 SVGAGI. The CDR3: CASSYTGNNEQFF. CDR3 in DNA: TGTGCCAGCAGTTACACAGGGAACAATGAGCAGTTCTTC.

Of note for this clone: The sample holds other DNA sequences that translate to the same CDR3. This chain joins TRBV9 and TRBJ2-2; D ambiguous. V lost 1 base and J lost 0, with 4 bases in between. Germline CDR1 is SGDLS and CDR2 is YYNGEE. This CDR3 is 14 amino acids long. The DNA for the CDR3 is TGTGCCAGCAGCGTACTCGCGAACACCGGGGAGCTGTTTTTT. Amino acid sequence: CASSVLANTGELFF.

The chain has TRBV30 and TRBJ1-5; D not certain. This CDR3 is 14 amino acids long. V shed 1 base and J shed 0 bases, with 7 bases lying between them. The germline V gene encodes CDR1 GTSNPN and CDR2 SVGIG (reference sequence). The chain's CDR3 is CAWSAGHSNQPQHF. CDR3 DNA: TGTGCCTGGAGTGCTGGCCATAGCAATCAGCCCCAGCATTTT.

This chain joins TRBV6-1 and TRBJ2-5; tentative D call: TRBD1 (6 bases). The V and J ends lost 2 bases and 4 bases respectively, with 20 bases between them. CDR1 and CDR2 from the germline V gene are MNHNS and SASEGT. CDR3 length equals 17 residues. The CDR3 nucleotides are TGTGCCAGCAGTGAAATTTGGCCCCCCAGGGGTCGAGAGACCCAGTACTTC. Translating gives CASSEIWPPRGRETQYF.

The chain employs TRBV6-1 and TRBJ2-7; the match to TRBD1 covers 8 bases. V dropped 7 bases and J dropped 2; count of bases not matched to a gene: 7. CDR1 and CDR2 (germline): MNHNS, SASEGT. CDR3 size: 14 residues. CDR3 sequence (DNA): TGTGCCAGCATATCGGACAGGGCACCCTACGAGCAGTACTTC. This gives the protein CASISDRAPYEQYF.

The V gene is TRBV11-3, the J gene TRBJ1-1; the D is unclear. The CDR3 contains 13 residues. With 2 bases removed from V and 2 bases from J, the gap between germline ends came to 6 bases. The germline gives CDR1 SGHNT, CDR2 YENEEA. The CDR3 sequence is CASSLNGNTEAFF. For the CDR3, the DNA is TGTGCCAGCAGCTTAAACGGTAACACTGAAGCTTTCTTT.

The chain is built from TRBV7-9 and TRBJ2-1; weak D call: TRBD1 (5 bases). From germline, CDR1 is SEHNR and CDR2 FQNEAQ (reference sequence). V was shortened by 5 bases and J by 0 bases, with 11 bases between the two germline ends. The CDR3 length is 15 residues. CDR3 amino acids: CASSGHTPSYNEQFF. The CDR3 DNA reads TGTGCCAGCAGCGGACATACCCCCTCCTACAATGAGCAGTTCTTC.

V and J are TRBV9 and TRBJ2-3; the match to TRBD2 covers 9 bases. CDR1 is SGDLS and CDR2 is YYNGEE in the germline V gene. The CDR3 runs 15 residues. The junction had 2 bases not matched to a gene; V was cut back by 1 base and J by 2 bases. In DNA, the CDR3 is TGTGCCAGCAGCGTACTAGCGGGATTCACAGATACGCAGTATTTT. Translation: CASSVLAGFTDTQYF.

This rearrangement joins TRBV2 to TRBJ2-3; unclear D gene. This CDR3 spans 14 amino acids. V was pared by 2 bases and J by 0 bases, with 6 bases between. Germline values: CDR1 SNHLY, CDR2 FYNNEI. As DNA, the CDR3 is TGTGCCAGCAGTGAACCCTATAGCACAGATACGCAGTATTTT. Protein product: CASSEPYSTDTQYF.

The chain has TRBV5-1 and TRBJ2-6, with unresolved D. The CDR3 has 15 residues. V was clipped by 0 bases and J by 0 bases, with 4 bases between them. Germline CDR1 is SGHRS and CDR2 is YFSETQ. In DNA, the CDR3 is TGCGCCAGCAGCTTGGACAGCTCTGGGGCCAACGTCCTGACTTTC. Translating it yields CASSLDSSGANVLTF.

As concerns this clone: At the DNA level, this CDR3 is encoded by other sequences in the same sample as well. CDR3: CAWSGGGGYTF. In nucleotides, the CDR3 is TGTGCCTGGAGCGGGGGAGGTGGCTACACCTTC. This rearrangement joins TRBV30 to TRBJ1-2; D is perhaps TRBD1 (5 bases). Trimming left V 3 bases short and J 7 bases short, with 9 bases between. The CDR3 consists of 11 residues. CDR1 is GTSNPN and CDR2 is SVGIG in the germline V gene (reference sequence). The variable domain in full, with the rest retrieved from reference TRBV30 and TRBJ1-2, is SQTIHQWPATLVQPVGSPLSLECTVEGTSNPNLYWYRQAAGRGLQLLFYSVGIGQISSEVPQNLSASRPQDRQFILSSKKLLLSDSGFYLCAWSGGGGYTFGSGTRLTVV.